The sequence of this TCR beta chain was determined in a study of blood T cell repertoires in COVID-19. Study as a whole: COVID-19 samples, acute and convalescent, were from the United States, Italy and Spain. In each case, the material was cDNA or gDNA derived from T cells, B-cell-depleted T cells, or PBMCs.

In the original analysis: Estimated nucleated cell counts came from reference gene primer amplification. The table came from immunoSEQ multiplex PCR; TCRdb's copy has only in-frame clones and leaves some out. That table furnishes V, J and clone size, whereas the DNA furnished D and trimming. The sample consists of tens of thousands of clones, roughly 86% of them appearing once. After removal of 4 bases from V and 10 bases from J, the junction contained 17 bases not matched to a gene. In germline, CDR1 is SGDLS, CDR2 YYNGEE. CDR3 length: 18 amino acids. Sequenced input: peripheral blood. The J gene is TRBJ2-1, the V gene TRBV9; 13 nucleotides match TRBD2. The receptor's source is a man aged 50 to 60 with active or convalescent COVID-19. The CDR3 bases are TGTGCCAGCAGCCAAGACGAGACTAGCGGGGGGCCCTTTTTGGAGCAGTTCTTC. Translated, it gives CASSQDETSGGPFLEQFF.